Listed here is a single TCR beta chain. Its antigen is still unknown. The PCR made use of 60 Vbeta and 13 Jbeta primers. Measured with immunoSEQ multiplex PCR; TCRdb has only the in-frame clones, and not every one. The sample has about 100,000 clones, about four fifths seen once. The data belong to a study of cytomegalovirus exposure and HLA in healthy donors. General observations from the study: HLA allele associations emerged for roughly 17,000 TCR beta sequences in a later analysis, at 0.05 false discovery rate. A link between a missense DCLRE1C variant and TCR beta V- and J-gene trimming emerged from a later analysis. A prior analysis recorded that most TCR beta V segments were productive about 87% or about 30% of the time. The number of N-insertions in an Asian-associated ancestry cluster was reportedly below the approximately 700-donor mean in a later analysis.

The CDR3 loop spans 16 amino acids. The germline gives CDR1 SEHNR, CDR2 FQNEAQ (reference sequence). The ends were cut back, 5 bases at V and 5 bases at J, with 22 bases in the middle. The rearrangement uses TRBV7-9 and TRBJ2-7; D is undetermined. This receptor was obtained from a woman in her forties in good health and CMV-seronegative. The sequenced sample consisted of PBMCs. The CDR3 region has the DNA TGTGCCAGCAGCGAACCAATCGCTAGTTCCAGTAACGAGCAGTACTTC. It codes for CASSEPIASSSNEQYF. The full variable domain, rest sourced from reference TRBV7-9 and TRBJ2-7, is DTGVSQNPRHKITKRGQNVTFRCDPISEHNRLYWYRQTLGQGPEFLTYFQNEAQLEKSRLLSDRFSAERPKGSFSTLEIQRTEQGDSAMYLCASSEPIASSSNEQYFGPGTRLTVT.